The sequence of this T cell receptor (beta chain) was determined in a study of blood T cells in healthy people across ages. This clonotype came up a few times. Primers used in a second PCR of roughly 6 to 11 cycles were a sample-barcoded 5' primer and a J-beta primer mix. TCRdb fed the 5' RACE reads into MiXCR, producing one record per CDR3 protein. This sample has 1.6 million or so distinct CDR3 sequences; around 36% occur once, and the top ten carry about 11%. The CDR3 sequence is 12 residues long. Germline V lookup: CDR1 SEHNR, CDR2 FQNEAQ (reference sequence). Between the trimmed V and J ends, which lost 2 bases and 14 bases, there was a span of 14 bases.

This clonotype was obtained from a woman aged 25 to 39 in good health. The chain uses TRBV7-9 and TRBJ2-3, with D hard to call. Input material: blood. The CDR3 DNA reads as TGTGCCAGCAGCTTAAGTGGCGATTTCGCGTATTTT. It encodes CASSLSGDFAYF.